This is a list of T cell receptor beta chains from one sample in a study of blood T cell repertoires in COVID-19. Only in-frame clones appear in the TCRdb table, and some are missing; sequencing was by immunoSEQ multiplex PCR. The sample has approximately 130,000 clones; approximately 86% are singletons. The sequencing sample was made of peripheral blood. These receptors were obtained from a woman aged 45-59 years who had recovered from COVID-19. Both conserved end residues are part of each CDR3. Each record gives: D gene, clone size, J gene, V gene, CDR3 DNA, CDR3 protein. A D gene is named only where the DNA matches it firmly. Clone size is given for some rows only: seen once, a few or many times, or a class if the clone is expanded.

D: .
size: .
J: TRBJ2-7
V: TRBV7-6
DNA: TGTGCCAGCAGCTTAGAACAGTTTTCCGAGCAGTACTTC
CDR3: CASSLEQFSEQYF

D: .
size: once
J: TRBJ1-1
V: TRBV10-2
DNA: TGCGCCAGCATCACCGCAGGGCTGAACACTGAAGCTTTCTTT
CDR3: CASITAGLNTEAFF

D: .
size: .
J: TRBJ1-5
V: TRBV5-1
DNA: TGCGCCAGCCGACAGGCACCGAATCAGCCCCAGCATTTT
CDR3: CASRQAPNQPQHF

D: TRBD1
size: .
J: TRBJ1-2
V: TRBV10-1
DNA: TGCGCCAGCAGTGAGTGGAAGGGGGGACAGACGTATGGCTACACCTTC
CDR3: CASSEWKGGQTYGYTF

D: .
size: .
J: TRBJ1-6
V: TRBV6-2/TRBV6-3
DNA: TGTGCCAGCAGTTACGACAGATCTAATTCACCCCTCCACTTT
CDR3: CASSYDRSNSPLHF

D: TRBD1
size: .
J: TRBJ2-1
V: TRBV11-3
DNA: TGTGCCACCAGGGGGCTATCCCATGAGCAGTTCTTC
CDR3: CATRGLSHEQFF

D: .
size: .
J: TRBJ1-4
V: TRBV5-4
DNA: TGTGCCAGCAGCTCCAGGGTGGAGCAAGCTGAAAAACTGTTTTTT
CDR3: CASSSRVEQAEKLFF

D: TRBD2
size: .
J: TRBJ2-7
V: TRBV27
DNA: TGTGCCAGCAGCCCACCGGGGGGCTACGAGCAGTACTTC
CDR3: CASSPPGGYEQYF

D: .
size: .
J: TRBJ1-3
V: TRBV7-9
DNA: TGTGCCAGCAGCGAGACTTCGGGTAACACCATATATTTT
CDR3: CASSETSGNTIYF

D: .
size: .
J: TRBJ2-5
V: TRBV19
DNA: TGTGCCAGTAGGCGGGACAGAAAAGAGACCCAGTACTTC
CDR3: CASRRDRKETQYF

D: .
size: .
J: TRBJ1-3
V: TRBV19
DNA: TGTGCCAGTCACCAAGTTGGACAGCGAAACACCATATATTTT
CDR3: CASHQVGQRNTIYF

D: .
size: .
J: TRBJ2-4
V: TRBV3-1/TRBV3-2
DNA: TGTGCCAGCAGCTCGGGGACACAATTCAAAAACATTCAGTACTTC
CDR3: CASSSGTQFKNIQYF

D: TRBD2
size: .
J: TRBJ2-3
V: TRBV5-1
DNA: TGCGCCAGCAGCGGCCTAGCGGGAGGCCCGCCAGATACGCAGTATTTT
CDR3: CASSGLAGGPPDTQYF

D: .
size: .
J: TRBJ2-1
V: TRBV27
DNA: TGTGCCAGCAGTTTTTCCCCGTTAAGCGGCAATGAGCAGTTCTTC
CDR3: CASSFSPLSGNEQFF

D: TRBD1
size: few
J: TRBJ2-4
V: TRBV15
DNA: TGTGCCACCAGCGGAGACAGGGATGCGTTAGCCAAAAACATTCAGTACTTC
CDR3: CATSGDRDALAKNIQYF

D: TRBD2
size: few
J: TRBJ2-3
V: TRBV25-1
DNA: TGTGCCATCGGACTAGCGGGAACAGATACGCAGTATTTT
CDR3: CAIGLAGTDTQYF